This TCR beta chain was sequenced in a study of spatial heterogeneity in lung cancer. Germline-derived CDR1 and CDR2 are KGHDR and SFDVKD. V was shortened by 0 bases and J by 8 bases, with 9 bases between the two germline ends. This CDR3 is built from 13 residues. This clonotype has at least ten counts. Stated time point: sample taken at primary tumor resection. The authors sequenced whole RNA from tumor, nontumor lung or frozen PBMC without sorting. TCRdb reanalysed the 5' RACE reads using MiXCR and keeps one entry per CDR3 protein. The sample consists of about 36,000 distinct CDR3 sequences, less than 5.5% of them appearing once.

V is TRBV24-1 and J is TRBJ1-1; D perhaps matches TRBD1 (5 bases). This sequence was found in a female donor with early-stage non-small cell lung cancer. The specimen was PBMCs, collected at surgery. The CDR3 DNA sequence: TGTGCCACCAGTGATTTGTGGGGGGAGGAAGCTTTCTTT. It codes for CATSDLWGEEAFF.